Below, 2 T cell receptor beta chains from the same sample are listed, as sequenced in a study of OX40 agonist ivuxolimab in advanced cancers. Repertoires were generated with immunoSEQ multiplex PCR, while TCRdb's copy carries only in-frame clones and drops some. The table shows 80,000 or so clones, with 80% to 95% occurring only once. Sequences were derived from CD4+ or CD8+ T cells sorted from blood, sampled in a trial of the OX40 agonist ivuxolimab. The origin of the receptors is an adult with an advanced solid tumor such as melanoma, head and neck, liver or kidney cancer.

J is TRBJ2-1 and V is TRBV7-9, with 11 nucleotides matching TRBD1. This CDR3 has 16 residues. Germline CDR1 is SEHNR and CDR2 is FQNEAQ (reference sequence). J gave up 7 bases and V 5 bases, and 10 bases lay outside the gene matches. The CDR3 loop reads CASSHTGTGGGNEQFF. Here the CDR3 DNA reads TGTGCCAGCAGCCACACCGGGACAGGGGGGGGAAATGAGCAGTTCTTC.

The CDR3 is CASSLAYLRGQGETQYF. CDR3 bases: TGTGCCAGCAGCTTAGCGTATTTGAGGGGGCAGGGAGAGACCCAGTACTTC. This rearrangement joins TRBV7-9 to TRBJ2-5; 7 bases line up with TRBD1. Germline assignment: CDR1 SEHNR and CDR2 FQNEAQ (reference sequence). The CDR3 runs 17 residues. The trim removed 0 bases at V and 4 bases at J, leaving 11 bases unmatched.